One sample yielded the 20 T cell receptor beta chains listed below, sequenced in a study of spatial heterogeneity in lung cancer. TCRdb itself ran the 5' RACE reads through MiXCR, one entry per CDR3 protein. The repertoire holds around 50,000 distinct CDR3 sequences, with less than 8.5% as singletons. Indicated time point: sample taken at primary tumor resection. Without sorting, whole RNA was sequenced from tumor, nontumor lung or frozen PBMC. Sequencing was performed on PBMCs, taken at surgery. The origin of the receptors is a female donor with early-stage non-small cell lung cancer.

As regards this clonotype: A much larger clone differs from this one at a single base, so this may be a read error. The chain uses TRBV6-5 and TRBJ2-4, with D unclear. The CDR3 is 13 amino acids. In germline, CDR1 is MNHEY, CDR2 SVGAGI. CDR3 in amino acids: CANSYSAKNIQYF. In nucleotides, the CDR3 is TGTGCCAACAGTTACAGCGCCAAAAACATTCAGTACTTC.

This clonotype has ten or more counts. This sequence joins TRBV6-2 or TRBV6-3 and TRBJ1-1, with unresolved D. V shed 5 bases and J shed 6 bases, with 16 bases lying between them. CDR3 size: 14 residues. The germline V gene has CDR1 MNHEY and CDR2 SVGEGT. The CDR3, as DNA: TGTGCCAGCAGTAATCCCGGCCCGGCGGCTGAAGCTTTCTTT. Translating it yields CASSNPGPAAEAFF.

V and J are TRBV6-1 and TRBJ2-7; no clear D gene. CDR1 is MNHNS, CDR2 SASEGT, per germline. CDR3 length: 13 amino acids. V was trimmed by 8 bases and J by 2 bases, leaving 13 bases between them. This CDR3 is CASGKAQTYEQYF. In DNA form, the CDR3 reads TGTGCCAGCGGGAAGGCACAAACCTACGAGCAGTACTTC.

This clonotype was recorded a few times. The chain carries TRBV4-3 and TRBJ2-7, with TRBD2 identical over 7 bases. With 0 bases clipped from V and 0 bases from J, the junction kept 5 bases outside the gene matches. The CDR3 spans 16 residues. The V gene's germline CDR1 is LGHNA and CDR2 YSLEER. The CDR3 bases are TGCGCCAGCAGCCAAGATGGGGGGGGGGACTCCTACGAGCAGTACTTC. Translated, it gives CASSQDGGGDSYEQYF.

This clonotype was seen at least ten times. The V call is TRBV2, the J call TRBJ2-5; 12 positions match TRBD2. Losses at the gene ends were 6 bases for V and 4 bases for J; bases not matched to a gene: 3. This CDR3 is 14 amino acids long. Germline V gene data show CDR1 as SNHLY and CDR2 as FYNNEI. CDR3 amino acids: CASRTGLAGETQYF. The CDR3 coding sequence is TGTGCCAGCAGAACGGGACTAGCGGGAGAGACCCAGTACTTC.

This clonotype was found many times. CDR3 sequence reads: CASKSPTNTEAFF. As DNA, the CDR3 is TGTGCCAGCAAGTCACCCACCAACACTGAAGCTTTCTTT. J is TRBJ1-1 and V is TRBV6-5; D gene ambiguous. V lost 7 bases and J lost 2, with 11 bases in between. CDR3 size: 13 residues. Germline V CDR1 and CDR2: MNHEY, SVGAGI.

This clonotype has only a few counts. The chain carries TRBV20-1 and TRBJ2-7; 9 nucleotides align to TRBD2. This CDR3 spans 14 amino acids. The trim removed 6 bases at V and 6 bases at J, leaving 12 bases unmatched. Germline V gene sequence: CDR1 DFQATT, CDR2 SNEGSKA (reference sequence). The CDR3, as DNA: TGCAGTGCGGATCAAGCGGGGGGCTTTGGCGAGCAGTACTTC. This encodes CSADQAGGFGEQYF.

The chain is built from TRBV9 and TRBJ2-2, with a weak D call TRBD1 (6 bases). The germline V gene has CDR1 SGDLS and CDR2 YYNGEE. V gave up 4 bases and J gave up 5 bases, with 15 bases separating them. CDR3 size: 15 residues. The CDR3 sequence is CASSLGTTRTGELFF. Written as DNA, the CDR3 is TGTGCCAGCAGCCTTGGGACAACCCGAACCGGGGAGCTGTTTTTT.

The chain has TRBV6-1 and TRBJ1-2, with 9 bases identical to TRBD1. Losses at the gene ends were 1 base for V and 3 bases for J; bases not matched to a gene: 0. There are 14 residues in the CDR3. The germline gives CDR1 MNHNS, CDR2 SASEGT. This chain's CDR3 is CASSEGTGDYGYTF. Here the CDR3 DNA reads TGTGCCAGCAGTGAAGGGACAGGGGACTATGGCTACACCTTC.

This clonotype was detected only a few times. This chain joins TRBV5-1 and TRBJ1-5; D gene unclear. The germline V and J ends were trimmed by 1 base and 5 bases, with 7 bases remaining between them. The CDR3 contains 13 residues. Germline CDR1 and CDR2: SGHRS and YFSETQ. The CDR3 reads CASSLSGDQPQHF. The DNA of the CDR3 is TGCGCCAGCAGCTTGTCTGGGGATCAGCCCCAGCATTTT.

At least ten counts were recorded for this clonotype. The chain joins TRBV29-1 to TRBJ2-1; D is uncertain. CDR1 is SQVTM, CDR2 ANQGSEA, per germline. Trimming removed 4 bases from V and 1 base from J, with 11 bases in between. The CDR3 totals 14 residues. The CDR3 sequence: CSVGPLGSYNEQFF. In DNA, the CDR3 is TGCAGCGTTGGTCCATTGGGTTCCTACAATGAGCAGTTCTTC.

The gene calls are TRBV20-1 and TRBJ2-3; 9 positions match TRBD2. The CDR3 consists of 15 residues. The germline CDR1 and CDR2 sequences are DFQATT and SNEGSKA (reference sequence). Losses at the gene ends were 5 bases for V and 2 bases for J; bases not matched to a gene: 8. CDR3 bases: TGCAGTGCTTCAACATCTAGCGGGATCACAGATACGCAGTATTTT. Residues: CSASTSSGITDTQYF.

This clonotype was found a few times. The rearrangement joins TRBV5-6 to TRBJ2-6; 10 positions match TRBD2. The length of the CDR3 is 18 residues. Germline CDR1 reads SGHDT; CDR2 reads YYEEEE. V was pared by 4 bases and J by 0 bases, with 7 bases of the junction left unmatched. The CDR3 DNA sequence: TGTGCCAGCAGCCGCACTAGCGGGGCCATCTCTGGGGCCAACGTCCTGACTTTC. Protein sequence: CASSRTSGAISGANVLTF.

The gene calls are TRBV10-1 and TRBJ2-5; no definite D call. The CDR3 runs 13 residues. Germline assignment: CDR1 WNHNN and CDR2 SYGVQD (reference sequence). Trimming shortened V by 0 bases and J by 1 base, and 3 bases separated the two germline ends. CDR3 nucleotide sequence: TGCGCCAGCAGTGAGTCCGGCCAAGAGACCCAGTACTTC. Residues: CASSESGQETQYF.

Comments on this clonotype: This may arise from a read error, as a much more abundant clone is one base away. The rearrangement uses TRBV3-1 and TRBJ2-1, with TRBD2 as a possible D gene (6 bases). CDR3 length: 11 residues. Looked up from germline, CDR1 is LGHDT and CDR2 is YNNKEL (reference sequence). The CDR3 DNA reads TGTGCCAGCAGCCAAGCGGGGGAGCCGGTCTTC. Protein product: CASSQAGEPVF.

The rearrangement joins TRBV19 to TRBJ1-1; D may be TRBD1 (6 bases). The CDR3 is 16 amino acids. CDR1 and CDR2 from the germline V gene are LNHDA and SQIVND (reference sequence). With 0 bases removed from V and 1 base from J, the gap between germline ends came to 12 bases. The CDR3 reads CASSIEAEGGNTEAFF. For the CDR3, the DNA is TGTGCCAGTAGTATAGAGGCCGAAGGGGGGAACACTGAAGCTTTCTTT. The full variable domain, completed using reference TRBV19 and TRBJ1-1, is DGGITQSPKYLFRKEGQNVTLSCEQNLNHDAMYWYRQDPGQGLRLIYYSQIVNDFQKGDIAEGYSVSREKKESFPLTVTSAQKNPTAFYLCASSIEAEGGNTEAFFGQGTRLTVV.

This clonotype came up many times. The chain carries TRBV11-1 and TRBJ2-3, with 9 nucleotides matching TRBD2. The ends lost 0 bases at V and 2 bases at J; junction bases unmatched: 3. This CDR3 has 16 residues. Germline values: CDR1 SGHAT, CDR2 FQDESV (reference sequence). CDR3 loop: CASSLAGTSSTDTQYF. Here the CDR3 DNA reads TGTGCCAGCAGCTTAGCCGGGACTAGCTCCACAGATACGCAGTATTTT.

The genes are TRBV5-1 and TRBJ2-5; D unclear. CDR3 length equals 15 residues. Trimming pared 0 bases from V and 2 bases from J, leaving 11 bases between. Germline-derived CDR1 and CDR2 are SGHRS and YFSETQ. CDR3 DNA: TGCGCCAGCAGCTTGGACGGTACCCCACAAGAGACCCAGTACTTC. It translates to CASSLDGTPQETQYF.

In nucleotides, the CDR3 is TGTGCCTGGAGCTCGCCCGCCTATGGCTACACCTTC. The encoded protein is CAWSSPAYGYTF. The chain couples TRBV30 to TRBJ1-2; no clear D. V lost 3 bases to trimming and J lost 4 bases, with 9 bases between them. This CDR3 region has 12 residues. Looked up from germline, CDR1 is GTSNPN and CDR2 is SVGIG (reference sequence). Together with reference TRBV30 and TRBJ1-2, the CDR3 gives the full variable domain: SQTIHQWPATLVQPVGSPLSLECTVEGTSNPNLYWYRQAAGRGLQLLFYSVGIGQISSEVPQNLSASRPQDRQFILSSKKLLLSDSGFYLCAWSSPAYGYTFGSGTRLTVV.

The chain employs TRBV5-4 and TRBJ2-5, with TRBD1 identical over 9 bases. Germline V gives CDR1 SGHNT, CDR2 YYREEE (reference sequence). CDR3 length: 16 residues. The J segment lost 2 bases and the V segment lost 4 bases, leaving 9 bases of the junction unmatched. The DNA of the CDR3 is TGTGCCAGCAGCCCTCCCCCGGGACAGGGACAAGAGACCCAGTACTTC. Translated, it gives CASSPPPGQGQETQYF.